A single sample gave rise to the 20 T cell receptor beta chains below, sequenced in a study of T cells in Graves' hyperthyroidism and ophthalmopathy. Using RNA transcripts as the source, TCR beta CDR3 regions were amplified. The primer set for the first-round RT-PCR of the TCR CDR3 was HTBI. TCRdb independently ran MiXCR on the multiplex PCR reads; one entry per CDR3 protein. The table includes over 700,000 distinct CDR3 sequences, 35% detected once. Material for sequencing was blood. These receptors all come from a woman aged 40 to 49 with Graves' hyperthyroidism.

This clonotype was counted ten times or more. This chain connects TRBV20-1 to TRBJ2-7, with 13 bases lining up with TRBD2. Looked up from germline, CDR1 is DFQATT and CDR2 is SNEGSKA (reference sequence). The CDR3 runs to 15 residues. V was pared by 2 bases and J by 4 bases, with 5 bases of the junction left unmatched. Here the CDR3 reads CSARSGTSGIYEQYF. The CDR3 DNA reads as TGCAGTGCTAGATCGGGGACTAGCGGGATTTACGAGCAGTACTTC.

This clonotype showed up many times. This sequence joins TRBV7-2 and TRBJ2-7, with D possibly matching TRBD1 (6 bases). The CDR3 spans 14 residues. Trimming cost V 2 bases and J 2 bases, with 10 bases left between them. The germline CDR1 and CDR2 sequences are SGHTA and FQGNSA. The DNA for the CDR3 is TGTGCCAGCAGCTTAAACAGGGAAACCTACGAGCAGTACTTC. Amino acid sequence: CASSLNRETYEQYF.

This rearrangement joins TRBV12-3 or TRBV12-4 to TRBJ2-7; TRBD2 aligns across 9 bases. The CDR3 has 14 residues. Germline trimming cut 4 bases from V and 3 bases from J; bases unmatched to any gene: 4. The CDR3 coding sequence is TGTGCCAGCAGTTCGGCGGGGGGGCACTACGAGCAGTACTTC. Amino acids: CASSSAGGHYEQYF.

The rearrangement joins TRBV25-1 to TRBJ2-7; D is possibly TRBD2 (5 bases). Germline V gene sequence: CDR1 MGHDK, CDR2 SYGVNS. With 8 bases removed from V and 1 base from J, the gap between germline ends came to 21 bases. The CDR3 covers 16 residues. The CDR3 DNA sequence: TGTGCCAGCTCACCAGAAGGACGGACGGGGTCCTACGAGCAGTACTTC. Translated, it gives CASSPEGRTGSYEQYF.

The chain has TRBV6-6 and TRBJ2-7; D not resolved. This CDR3 contains 13 residues. Germline CDR1 is MNHNY and CDR2 is SVGAGI (reference sequence). For the CDR3, the DNA is TGTGCGGCGGCATACCGATACTCCTACGAGCAGTACTTC. Protein product: CAAAYRYSYEQYF.

The rearrangement links TRBV12-3 or TRBV12-4 to TRBJ1-3; D unresolved. The CDR3 is 14 amino acids. The V and J ends lost 7 bases and 0 bases respectively, with 10 bases between them. The CDR3 spells CASIPDFSGNTIYF. CDR3 nucleotide sequence: TGTGCCAGCATACCGGACTTCTCTGGAAACACCATATATTTT.

Ten or more counts support this clonotype. This rearrangement joins TRBV7-8 to TRBJ1-4; D remains unclear. Germline lookup yields CDR1 SGHVS and CDR2 FQNEAQ. V lost 1 base to trimming and J lost 7 bases, with 16 bases between them. This CDR3 region has 16 residues. Here the CDR3 reads CASSLGEWVLGEKLFF. The CDR3 DNA reads as TGTGCCAGCAGCTTAGGAGAATGGGTCTTGGGTGAAAAACTGTTTTTT.

The V and J genes are TRBV4-1 and TRBJ2-7; D is tentatively TRBD1 or TRBD2 (5 bases each). The CDR3 consists of 16 residues. V lost 4 bases, J lost 3 bases, and 19 bases lay in between. From germline, CDR1 is MGHRA and CDR2 YSYEKL. Written as DNA, the CDR3 is TGCGCCAGCAGCCCCGAAGATGGGGACGCAATCTACGAGCAGTACTTC. Translating it yields CASSPEDGDAIYEQYF.

The chain is built from TRBV10-2 and TRBJ1-1, with D possibly TRBD1 on 6 matching bases. The germline gives CDR1 WSHSY, CDR2 SAAADI. Trimming took off 6 bases at V and 4 bases at J, with 9 bases between the two ends. CDR3 size: 12 residues. This CDR3 reads CASRDSFTEAFF. The DNA for the CDR3 is TGCGCCAGCAGGGACAGCTTCACTGAAGCTTTCTTT.

The CDR3, as DNA: TGTGCCAGCAGGTACACCGGGACAGGGGGCACTGAAGCTTTCTTT. Encoded protein: CASRYTGTGGTEAFF. The chain combines TRBV11-2 with TRBJ1-1; 11 bases map to TRBD1. The V and J ends lost 6 bases and 4 bases, in that order; junction bases with no gene match: 7. Germline CDR1 is SGHAT and CDR2 is FQNNGV. The CDR3 has 15 amino acids.

The sample holds many counts of this clonotype. The gene calls are TRBV20-1 and TRBJ2-7; perhaps D is TRBD1 or TRBD2 (5 bases each). The CDR3 is made up of 12 amino acids. Trimming cost V 6 bases and J 5 bases, with 14 bases left between them. Germline V gives CDR1 DFQATT, CDR2 SNEGSKA (reference sequence). CDR3 nucleotide sequence: TGCAGTGCCCGGTCGTCGGGACACGAGCAGTACTTC. Its translation is CSARSSGHEQYF.

For this clonotype: Since a much larger clone is just one base distant, this may be a read error. The chain combines TRBV5-6 with TRBJ1-6, with D perhaps TRBD1 (6 bases). Germline values: CDR1 SGHDT, CDR2 YYEEEE. V was shortened by 4 bases and J by 11 bases, with 13 bases between the two germline ends. There are 13 residues in the CDR3. CDR3 amino acids: CASSPRGRTPLHF. DNA for the CDR3: TGTGCCAGCAGCCCTAGGGGGAGGACACCCCTCCACTTT.

This clonotype was counted at least ten times. The chain joins TRBV29-1 to TRBJ2-2; D not resolved. The CDR3 consists of 12 residues. Trimming took off 3 bases at V and 2 bases at J, with 4 bases between the two ends. CDR1 is SQVTM and CDR2 is ANQGSEA in the germline V gene. In nucleotides, the CDR3 is TGCAGCGTTGATTTTAACACCGGGGAGCTGTTTTTT. Its translation is CSVDFNTGELFF.

This clonotype turned up a few times. A read error is possible here, since a much larger clone lies one base away. The chain recombines TRBV2 with TRBJ2-7; TRBD1 matches 7 bases. Germline lookup yields CDR1 SNHLY and CDR2 FYNNEI. This CDR3 has 14 amino acids. The CDR3 region is CASRTRTGSYGQYF. DNA of the CDR3: TGTGCCAGCAGAACCAGGACAGGTTCCTACGGGCAGTACTTC. Based on the CDR3 plus reference TRBV2 and TRBJ2-7, the full variable domain is EPEVTQTPSHQVTQMGQEVILRCVPISNHLYFYWYRQILGQKVEFLVSFYNNEISEKSEIFDDQFSVERPDGSNFTLKIRSTKLEDSAMYFCASRTRTGSYGQYFGPGTRLTVT.

This clonotype was seen only a few times. The chain couples TRBV4-1 to TRBJ2-7, with D unresolved. Germline CDR1 and CDR2: MGHRA and YSYEKL. The length of the CDR3 is 13 residues. Trimming took 3 bases from V and 4 from J, leaving 10 bases between them. The CDR3, as DNA: TGCGCCAGCAGCCATGTGATGGGGTACGAGCAGTACTTC. Its translation is CASSHVMGYEQYF.

Comment on this clonotype: This may be a read error: a much more frequent sequence differs by one nucleotide. This chain joins TRBV10-3 and TRBJ2-2; 8 positions match TRBD1. This CDR3 region has 13 residues. Per germline, CDR1 ENHRY and CDR2 SYGVKD. With 7 bases clipped from V and 7 bases from J, the junction kept 5 bases outside the gene matches. CDR3 sequence: CAINADRDGELFF. In DNA, the CDR3 is TGTGCCATCAATGCGGACAGGGACGGGGAGCTGTTTTTT.

As to this clonotype: The junction and the germline gene differ at one end; a read error may be behind it. This chain uses TRBV10-3 with TRBJ1-1, with no clear D. The length of the CDR3 is 15 residues. Germline lookup yields CDR1 ENHRY and CDR2 SYGVKD. The CDR3, as DNA: TGTGCCAGCAGTGAGAGACCAGCGGAGGGCACTGAAGCTTTCTTT. Protein sequence: CASSERPAEGTEAFF.

This clonotype was seen only a few times. The chain employs TRBV5-8 and TRBJ2-5, with 14 bases matching TRBD2. V lost 4 bases, J lost 1 base, and 3 bases stayed unmatched. This CDR3 has 16 residues. Germline V CDR1 and CDR2: SGHTS, YDEGEE. The CDR3 spells CASSIGLAGGQETQYF. CDR3 in DNA: TGTGCCAGCAGCATCGGACTAGCGGGGGGCCAAGAGACCCAGTACTTC.

The chain links TRBV2 to TRBJ2-7; TRBD1 matches 8 bases. The CDR3 has 16 amino acids. V was pared by 5 bases and J by 1 base, with 10 bases of the junction left unmatched. CDR1 is SNHLY, CDR2 FYNNEI, per germline. CDR3 region: CASSPRTGLTSYEQYF. The CDR3 coding sequence is TGTGCCAGCAGTCCCCGGACAGGGCTAACTTCCTACGAGCAGTACTTC.

This clonotype was seen more than once but under ten times. The chain has TRBV20-1 and TRBJ1-2; D perhaps matches TRBD1 (5 bases). CDR1 and CDR2 (germline): DFQATT, SNEGSKA (reference sequence). Between the trimmed V and J ends, which lost 5 bases and 8 bases, there was a span of 18 bases. This CDR3 is 13 amino acids long. CDR3 DNA: TGCAGTGCTGAAGCCTCCAGGGCGTCCGGCTACACCTTC. This codes for CSAEASRASGYTF.